This T cell receptor (beta chain) was recovered during a study of cytomegalovirus exposure and HLA in healthy donors. Study-level findings and limits: On later analysis, the bulk of CMV-associated TCR beta chains appeared to be HLA-restricted. There were 150 to 200 TCR beta chains listed as cytomegalovirus-associated.

The PCR employed 60 Vbeta primers together with 13 Jbeta primers. Under the authors' procedure: Among the unique TCR beta chains that a later analysis counted, about 81 million in all, roughly 10 million were shared. Sequencing used immunoSEQ multiplex PCR; TCRdb keeps in-frame clones, though not all of them. From that table come the V and J calls and clone size; the DNA was used to work out D and trimming. The sample has some 180,000 clones; more than 65% are singletons. Trimming removed 2 bases from V and 11 bases from J, with 13 bases in between. This CDR3 is built from 13 residues. The germline V gene encodes CDR1 WNHNN and CDR2 SYGVQD (reference sequence). Turning to this clone: Its antigen is currently unknown.

The sequencing sample was made of PBMCs. The V and J genes are TRBV10-1 and TRBJ2-4; tentative D call: TRBD1 (5 bases). This clonotype was obtained from a man between 40 and 49 years old in good health and CMV-seropositive. CDR3 residues: CASSEPGRSVQYF. CDR3 coding DNA: TGCGCCAGCAGTGAGCCAGGGCGCTCAGTTCAGTACTTC.